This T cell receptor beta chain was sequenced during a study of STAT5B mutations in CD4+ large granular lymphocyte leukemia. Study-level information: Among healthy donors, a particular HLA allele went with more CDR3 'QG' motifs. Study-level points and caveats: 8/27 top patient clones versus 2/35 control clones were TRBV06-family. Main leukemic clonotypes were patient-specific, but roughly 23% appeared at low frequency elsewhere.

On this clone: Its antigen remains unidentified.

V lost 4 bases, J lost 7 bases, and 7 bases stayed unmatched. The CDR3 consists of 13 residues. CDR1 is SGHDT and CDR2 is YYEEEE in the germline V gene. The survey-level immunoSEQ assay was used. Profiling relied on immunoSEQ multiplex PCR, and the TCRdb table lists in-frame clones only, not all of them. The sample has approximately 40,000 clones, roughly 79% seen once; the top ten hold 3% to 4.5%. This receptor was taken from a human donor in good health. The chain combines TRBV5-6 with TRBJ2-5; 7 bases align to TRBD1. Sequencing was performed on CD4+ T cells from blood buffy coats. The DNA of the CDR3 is TGTGCCAGCAGCCCTCAGGGGGTAGGGACCCAGTACTTC. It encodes CASSPQGVGTQYF.